The rows below give T cell receptor beta chains drawn from one sample of a study of T cell changes during pregnancy in multiple sclerosis. Sequenced by immunoSEQ multiplex PCR; TCRdb stores in-frame clones only, minus some. The repertoire consists of 70,000 to 95,000 clones, with about 94% occurring once and the leading ten covering around 2.3%. Here the sequenced sample was peripheral blood, taken in the third trimester of pregnancy. The source is a female donor with multiple sclerosis, enrolled in a pregnancy study. CDR3s leave out the opening cysteine and the closing phenylalanine or tryptophan.

cdr3_length j_call v_call cdr3_aa
12 TRBJ1-2 TRBV28 ASSTDRGHDGYT
11 TRBJ1-3 TRBV30 AWSVQVGNTIY
13 TRBJ1-3 TRBV2 ASSELGGTGNTIY
13 TRBJ1-1 TRBV19 ASSIDLGVATEAF
10 TRBJ2-3 TRBV29-1 SVRTGGDTQY
12 TRBJ1-1 TRBV5-4 ASSRGTGYTEAF
12 TRBJ2-1 TRBV5-6 ASVGLAGGNEQF
14 TRBJ1-2 TRBV27 ASSLSRGPLASGYT
11 TRBJ2-1 TRBV10-2 ASSDSGRDEQF
11 TRBJ2-1 TRBV11-3 ASSLSGYNEQF
12 TRBJ1-4 TRBV5-1 ASRLELRNEKLF
11 TRBJ2-1 TRBV29-1 SAGQGSYNEQF
14 TRBJ2-5 TRBV5-1 ASSFGLAGSGETQY
9 TRBJ2-3 TRBV6-1 AHRRADTQY
14 TRBJ2-3 TRBV7-2 ASSWRLAGGPDTQY
16 TRBJ1-5 TRBV19 ASRKDPGQGASNQPQH
14 TRBJ2-1 TRBV4-1 ASSQEPGGSYNEQF
13 TRBJ2-2 TRBV7-3 ASSREHRGTGELF
14 TRBJ2-5 TRBV5-1 ASSLRQGLSKETQY
11 TRBJ1-5 TRBV5-5 ASSLWGDQPQH
15 TRBJ2-7 TRBV5-1 ASSLASQGPGGYEQY
13 TRBJ2-5 TRBV6-5 ASRPQDGLSETQY
13 TRBJ2-1 TRBV11-3 ASSTRREGHNEQF
14 TRBJ2-1 TRBV5-4 ASSHQGQGSYNEQF
11 TRBJ1-2 TRBV7-9 ASSLDRGHGYT
15 TRBJ2-6 TRBV5-1 ASEPGLALSGANVLT
13 TRBJ2-2 TRBV2 ASSGRRANTGELF
13 TRBJ1-5 TRBV28 ASSQDRASYQPQH
13 TRBJ2-7 TRBV4-2 ASSQAFGRGYEQY
13 TRBJ2-1 TRBV10-3 AILGSGRSYNEQF
18 TRBJ2-1 TRBV6-4 ASSRQGVRTSGRLYNEQF
14 TRBJ2-2 TRBV7-9 ASRTTSGSSPGELF
12 TRBJ2-5 TRBV7-6 ASSSPGQGGTQY
11 TRBJ2-5 TRBV29-1 SAVDRGKETQY
13 TRBJ1-2 TRBV4-1 ASSQDPVPNYGYT
13 TRBJ2-3 TRBV7-2 ASSSLAGVADTQY
13 TRBJ2-1 TRBV18 ASSPKAGEVNEQF